This TCR beta chain was captured in a study of blood T cell repertoires in COVID-19. The overall study: Samples came from the United States, Italy and Spain, spanning acute and convalescent COVID-19.

Only in-frame clones appear in the TCRdb table, and some are missing; sequencing was by immunoSEQ multiplex PCR. The data hold about half a million clones, with 70% to 90% observed a single time. Trimming took off 2 bases at V and 3 bases at J, with 16 bases between the two ends. Looked up from germline, CDR1 is SGHAT and CDR2 is FQNNGV. The CDR3 is made up of 16 amino acids. V and J are TRBV11-2 and TRBJ2-5; a weak D match, TRBD2 (6 bases). The origin of this receptor is a human donor in a cohort sampled during active COVID-19. Sequenced sample: peripheral blood. CDR3 residues: CASSLRWASEKETQYF. The CDR3 DNA reads TGTGCCAGCAGCTTACGTTGGGCTAGCGAAAAAGAGACCCAGTACTTC.